What follows are 8 T cell receptor beta chains derived from one specimen sequenced in a study of CD8 T cell repertoires and HIV-1 epitope variants. Antigens for these TCRs are unknown. Method: immunoSEQ multiplex PCR; TCRdb's copy keeps in-frame clones and lacks some. The table includes several thousand clones, about two thirds detected once. The specimen was cultured CD8+ T cells derived from PBMCs. These receptors all stem from a male donor with HIV.

This chain connects TRBV5-1 to TRBJ2-5, with a weak D call TRBD1 (5 bases). This CDR3 contains 13 residues. V was cut by 0 bases and J by 7 bases, with 10 bases left in between. Germline loops: CDR1 SGHRS, CDR2 YFSETQ. The DNA for the CDR3 is TGCGCCAGCAGCTTGGAGGGGCAGGGGACCCAGTACTTC. It encodes CASSLEGQGTQYF.

This clone was found a few times. V gene TRBV7-9 combines with J gene TRBJ2-7; D uncertain. CDR1 is SEHNR and CDR2 is FQNEAQ in the germline V gene (reference sequence). This CDR3 has 14 residues. Trimming removed 1 base at V and 3 bases at J, with 10 bases between. CDR3: CASSLGGSDYEQYF. The CDR3, as DNA: TGTGCCAGCAGCTTAGGGGGATCCGACTACGAGCAGTACTTC. The full variable domain, with the rest looked up from reference TRBV7-9 and TRBJ2-7, is DTGVSQNPRHKITKRGQNVTFRCDPISEHNRLYWYRQTLGQGPEFLTYFQNEAQLEKSRLLSDRFSAERPKGSFSTLEIQRTEQGDSAMYLCASSLGGSDYEQYFGPGTRLTVT.

V is TRBV15 and J is TRBJ2-7, with D maybe TRBD2 (5 bases). V lost 5 bases and J 2 bases, leaving 16 bases between the germline ends. This CDR3 is built from 15 residues. Germline V lookup: CDR1 LNHNV, CDR2 YYDKDF (reference sequence). Here the CDR3 DNA reads TGTGCCACCAGCCTTGAACGAGGGTCCGCCTACGAGCAGTACTTC. This gives the protein CATSLERGSAYEQYF. The full variable domain, completed using reference TRBV15 and TRBJ2-7, is DAMVIQNPRYQVTQFGKPVTLSCSQTLNHNVMYWYQQKSSQAPKLLFHYYDKDFNNEADTPDNFQSRRPNTSFCFLDIRSPGLGDTAMYLCATSLERGSAYEQYFGPGTRLTVT.

V gene TRBV7-9 combines with J gene TRBJ2-4; the match to TRBD2 covers 11 bases. CDR1 is SEHNR, CDR2 FQNEAQ, per germline (reference sequence). The trim removed 4 bases at V and 7 bases at J, leaving 12 bases unmatched. The CDR3 extends over 17 amino acids. In nucleotides, the CDR3 is TGTGCCAGCAGCTCCCAAACTGGAAGACTAGCGGGGAACATTCAGTACTTC. Residues: CASSSQTGRLAGNIQYF.

In its sample, this clone was seen a few times. This chain links TRBV7-2 with TRBJ2-5; D might be TRBD1 (8 bases). The CDR3 has 14 amino acids. Looked up from germline, CDR1 is SGHTA and CDR2 is FQGNSA. V was trimmed by 5 bases and J by 3 bases, leaving 13 bases between them. The CDR3 DNA sequence: TGTGCCAGCAGCGTAACAGGGGGGGAAGAGACCCAGTACTTC. This encodes CASSVTGGEETQYF.

This chain uses TRBV27 with TRBJ2-2; 9 bases agree with TRBD1. CDR1 MNHEY and CDR2 SMNVEV come from the germline V gene (reference sequence). The length of the CDR3 is 15 residues. V was clipped by 0 bases and J by 5 bases; unmatched bases: 1. CDR3 sequence (DNA): TGTGCCAGCAGTTTATCAGGGACAGGGACCGGGGAGCTGTTTTTT. Encoded protein: CASSLSGTGTGELFF.

The chain links TRBV5-4 to TRBJ2-1; TRBD2 matches 16 bases. Unmatched junction bases numbered 16, after V lost 4 bases and J lost 6 bases. Germline V gene sequence: CDR1 SGHNT, CDR2 YYREEE (reference sequence). There are 20 residues in the CDR3. The CDR3 is CASSQIPGTSGGGVVNEQFF. In nucleotides, the CDR3 is TGTGCCAGCAGCCAGATCCCCGGGACTAGCGGGGGGGGAGTCGTCAATGAGCAGTTCTTC. Based on the CDR3 plus reference TRBV5-4 and TRBJ2-1, the full variable domain is ETGVTQSPTHLIKTRGQQVTLRCSSQSGHNTVSWYQQALGQGPQFIFQYYREEENGRGNFPPRFSGLQFPNYSSELNVNALELDDSALYLCASSQIPGTSGGGVVNEQFFGPGTRLTVL.

This chain connects TRBV7-6 to TRBJ2-1; TRBD2 agrees at 8 bases. Per germline, CDR1 SGHVS and CDR2 FNYEAQ. V lost 1 base and J lost 5; bases outside the gene matches: 4. This CDR3 has 15 residues. In DNA form, the CDR3 reads TGTGCCAGCAGCTTAGGTACTAGCGGAGACAATGAGCAGTTCTTC. Translation: CASSLGTSGDNEQFF. The full variable domain, completed using reference TRBV7-6 and TRBJ2-1, is GAGVSQSPRYKVTKRGQDVALRCDPISGHVSLYWYRQALGQGPEFLTYFNYEAQQDKSGLPNDRFSAERPEGSISTLTIQRTEQRDSAMYRCASSLGTSGDNEQFFGPGTRLTVL.